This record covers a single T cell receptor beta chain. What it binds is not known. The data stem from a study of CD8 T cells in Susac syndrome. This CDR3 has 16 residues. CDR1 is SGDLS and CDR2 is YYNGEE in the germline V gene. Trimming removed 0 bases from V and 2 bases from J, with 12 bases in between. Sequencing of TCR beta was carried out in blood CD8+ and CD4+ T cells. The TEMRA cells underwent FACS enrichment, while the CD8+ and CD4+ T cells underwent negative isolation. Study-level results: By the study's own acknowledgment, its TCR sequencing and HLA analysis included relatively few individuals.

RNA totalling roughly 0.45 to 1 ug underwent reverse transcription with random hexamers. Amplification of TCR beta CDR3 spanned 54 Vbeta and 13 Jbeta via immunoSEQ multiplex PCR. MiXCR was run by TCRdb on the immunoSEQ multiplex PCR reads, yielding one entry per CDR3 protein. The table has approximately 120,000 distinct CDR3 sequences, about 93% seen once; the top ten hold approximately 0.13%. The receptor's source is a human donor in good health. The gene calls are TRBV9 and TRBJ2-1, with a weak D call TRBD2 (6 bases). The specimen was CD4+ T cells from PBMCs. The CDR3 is CASSVGRGSAYNEQFF. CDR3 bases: TGTGCCAGCAGCGTAGGGAGGGGAAGTGCCTACAATGAGCAGTTCTTC.